The 8 T cell receptor beta chains presented below share a single source sample, sequenced in a study of cytomegalovirus exposure and HLA in healthy donors. Primers included in the PCR were 60 Vbeta and 13 Jbeta primers. Clones were read by immunoSEQ multiplex PCR, and TCRdb kept only the in-frame ones, dropping some. The table lists about 98,000 clones, about two thirds of them singletons. The sample was PBMCs. These receptors came from a man aged 45-65 years in good health and CMV-seronegative.

V usage is TRBV15 and J usage is TRBJ1-2, with 10 bases fitting TRBD1. V lost 4 bases and J lost 7; bases outside the gene matches: 12. Germline V CDR1 and CDR2: LNHNV, YYDKDF (reference sequence). The CDR3 extends over 16 amino acids. CDR3 residues: CATSKGGTGAPVGYTF. CDR3 nucleotides: TGTGCCACCAGCAAGGGGGGGACAGGGGCCCCGGTTGGCTACACCTTC.

This clone was observed a few times. The chain carries TRBV5-1 and TRBJ2-5; 7 positions match TRBD2. Per germline, CDR1 SGHRS and CDR2 YFSETQ. This CDR3 comprises 13 residues. V shed 3 bases and J 3 bases; nucleotides not matched to a gene: 2. The CDR3 sequence: CASSSLAEETQYF. The CDR3 DNA reads as TGCGCCAGCAGCTCGCTAGCGGAAGAGACCCAGTACTTC.

J is TRBJ2-5 and V is TRBV29-1, with no clear D. The J call may be in error: the DNA end matches TRBJ2-7 better. Looked up from germline, CDR1 is SQVTM and CDR2 is ANQGSEA. This CDR3 is 13 amino acids long. CDR3 residues: CSVEDEQTYEQYF. In DNA form, the CDR3 reads TGCAGCGTTGAGGATGAACAGACCTACGAGCAGTACTTC.

The table lists this clone with a few counts. The gene calls are TRBV7-9 and TRBJ2-7, with a tentative D call TRBD2 (5 bases). V lost 3 bases, J lost 5 bases, and 14 bases lay in between. Germline V gene data show CDR1 as SEHNR and CDR2 as FQNEAQ (reference sequence). The CDR3 runs to 14 residues. The CDR3 region is CASSFVRDWDEQYF. The CDR3 DNA is TGTGCCAGCAGCTTTGTGAGGGATTGGGACGAGCAGTACTTC.

The rearrangement links TRBV19 to TRBJ1-5, with D tentatively TRBD1 (6 bases). The CDR3 is 15 amino acids. Germline CDR1 and CDR2: LNHDA and SQIVND (reference sequence). Trimming cost V 3 bases and J 3 bases, with 12 bases left between them. The CDR3 DNA reads TGTGCCAGTAGTATCTTTGGACAGTTCAATCAGCCCCAGCATTTT. This sequence encodes CASSIFGQFNQPQHF.

V gene TRBV7-3 combines with J gene TRBJ2-5; D is perhaps TRBD2 (5 bases). CDR1 and CDR2 from the germline V gene are SGHTA and FQGTGA. V was trimmed by 2 bases and J by 4 bases, leaving 14 bases between them. CDR3 length: 15 residues. In DNA form, the CDR3 reads TGTGCCAGCAGCTTAGGAACGGGGTCGCGAGAGACCCAGTACTTC. Translated: CASSLGTGSRETQYF.

The rearrangement uses TRBV7-8 and TRBJ2-2; 10 bases align to TRBD1. V gave up 3 bases and J gave up 7 bases; unmatched junction bases: 5. The germline V gene has CDR1 SGHVS and CDR2 FQNEAQ. The CDR3 covers 15 residues. CDR3 protein: CASSFDRGRGGELFF. In DNA, the CDR3 is TGTGCCAGCAGCTTCGACAGGGGGCGAGGCGGGGAGCTGTTTTTT.

This clone was observed a few times. V is TRBV11-2 and J is TRBJ2-2; 9 nucleotides line up with TRBD2. The CDR3 loop spans 16 amino acids. The germline V gene has CDR1 SGHAT and CDR2 FQNNGV. J gave up 3 bases and V 4 bases, and 6 bases lay outside the gene matches. CDR3: CASSSYSGSDTGELFF. In DNA form, the CDR3 reads TGTGCCAGCAGCTCGTATAGCGGGAGTGACACCGGGGAGCTGTTTTTT. Variable domain in full (rest from reference TRBV11-2 and TRBJ2-2): EAGVAQSPRYKIIEKRQSVAFWCNPISGHATLYWYQQILGQGPKLLIQFQNNGVVDDSQLPKDRFSAERLKGVDSTLKIQPAKLEDSAVYLCASSSYSGSDTGELFFGEGSRLTVL.